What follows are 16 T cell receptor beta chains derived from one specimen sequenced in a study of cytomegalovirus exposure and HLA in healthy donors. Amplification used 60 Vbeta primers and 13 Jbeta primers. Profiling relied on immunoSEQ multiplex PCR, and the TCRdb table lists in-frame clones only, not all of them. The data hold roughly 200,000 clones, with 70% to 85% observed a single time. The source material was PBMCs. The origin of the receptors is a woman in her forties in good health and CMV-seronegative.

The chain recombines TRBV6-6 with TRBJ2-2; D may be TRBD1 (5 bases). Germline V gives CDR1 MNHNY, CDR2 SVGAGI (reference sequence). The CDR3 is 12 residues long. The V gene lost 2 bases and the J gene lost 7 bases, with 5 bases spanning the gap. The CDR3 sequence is CASSYRGGELFF. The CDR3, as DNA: TGTGCCAGCAGTTACAGGGGCGGGGAGCTGTTTTTT.

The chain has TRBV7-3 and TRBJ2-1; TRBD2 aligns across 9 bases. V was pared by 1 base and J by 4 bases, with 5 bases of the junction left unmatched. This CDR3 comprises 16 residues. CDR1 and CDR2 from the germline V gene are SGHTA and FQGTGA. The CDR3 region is CASSLSGRGGYNEQFF. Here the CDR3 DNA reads TGTGCCAGCAGCTTAAGCGGGCGGGGGGGTTACAATGAGCAGTTCTTC. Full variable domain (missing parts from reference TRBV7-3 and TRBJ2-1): GAGVSQTPSNKVTEKGKYVELRCDPISGHTALYWYRQSLGQGPEFLIYFQGTGAADDSGLPNDRFFAVRPEGSVSTLKIQRTERGDSAVYLCASSLSGRGGYNEQFFGPGTRLTVL.

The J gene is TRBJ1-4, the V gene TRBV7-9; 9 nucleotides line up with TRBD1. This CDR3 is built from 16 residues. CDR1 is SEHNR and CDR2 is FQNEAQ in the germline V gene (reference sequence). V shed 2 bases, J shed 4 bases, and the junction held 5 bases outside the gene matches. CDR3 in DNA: TGTGCCAGCAGCTTACGCTTGGGACAGGGTAATGAAAAACTGTTTTTT. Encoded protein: CASSLRLGQGNEKLFF.

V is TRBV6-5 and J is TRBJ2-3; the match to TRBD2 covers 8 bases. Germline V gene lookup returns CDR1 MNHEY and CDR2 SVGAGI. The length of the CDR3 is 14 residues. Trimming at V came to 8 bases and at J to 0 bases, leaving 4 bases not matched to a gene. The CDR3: CASGRGASTDTQYF. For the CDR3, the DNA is TGTGCCAGCGGGCGGGGGGCGAGCACAGATACGCAGTATTTT.

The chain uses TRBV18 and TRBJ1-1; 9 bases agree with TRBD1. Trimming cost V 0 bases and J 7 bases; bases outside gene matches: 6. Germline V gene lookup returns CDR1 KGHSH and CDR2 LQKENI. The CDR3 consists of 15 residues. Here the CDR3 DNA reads TGTGCCAGCTCACCACCGGGACAGGGACGGGGTGAAGCTTTCTTT. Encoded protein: CASSPPGQGRGEAFF.

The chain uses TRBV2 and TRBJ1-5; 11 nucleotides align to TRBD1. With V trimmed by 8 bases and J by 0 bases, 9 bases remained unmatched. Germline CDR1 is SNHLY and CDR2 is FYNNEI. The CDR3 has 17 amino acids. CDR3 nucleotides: TGTGCCAGCTCTAGGACAGGGGGCTCATTTAGCAATCAGCCCCAGCATTTT. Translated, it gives CASSRTGGSFSNQPQHF.

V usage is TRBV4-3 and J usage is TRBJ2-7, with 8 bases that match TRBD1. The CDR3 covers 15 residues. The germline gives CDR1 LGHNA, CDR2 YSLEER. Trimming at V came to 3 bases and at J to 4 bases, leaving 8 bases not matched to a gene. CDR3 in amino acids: CASSHRTGREYEQYF. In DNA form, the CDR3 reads TGCGCCAGCAGCCACCGGACAGGGCGGGAATACGAGCAGTACTTC.

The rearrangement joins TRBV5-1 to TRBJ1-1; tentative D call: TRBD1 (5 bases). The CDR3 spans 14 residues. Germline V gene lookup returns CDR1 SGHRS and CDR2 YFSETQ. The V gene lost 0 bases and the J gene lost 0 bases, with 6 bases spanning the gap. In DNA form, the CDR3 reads TGCGCCAGCAGCTTGGACAGGATGAACACTGAAGCTTTCTTT. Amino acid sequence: CASSLDRMNTEAFF.

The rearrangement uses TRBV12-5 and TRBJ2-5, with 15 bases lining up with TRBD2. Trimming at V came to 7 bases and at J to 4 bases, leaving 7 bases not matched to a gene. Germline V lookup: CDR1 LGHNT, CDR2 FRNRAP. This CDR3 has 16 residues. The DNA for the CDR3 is TGTGCTAGTGCCTGGACTAGCGGGGGGGCCGGAGAGACCCAGTACTTC. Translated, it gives CASAWTSGGAGETQYF.

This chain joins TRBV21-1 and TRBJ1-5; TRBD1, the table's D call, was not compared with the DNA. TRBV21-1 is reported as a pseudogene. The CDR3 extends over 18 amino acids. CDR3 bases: TGTGCCAGCAGCAAAGCCCCGTTCGCAGGGTCCCTCAATCAGCCCCAGCATTTT. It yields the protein CASSKAPFAGSLNQPQHF.

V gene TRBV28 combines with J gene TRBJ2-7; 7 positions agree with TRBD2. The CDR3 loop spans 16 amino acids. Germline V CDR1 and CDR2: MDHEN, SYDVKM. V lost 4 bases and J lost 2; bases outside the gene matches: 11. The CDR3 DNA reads TGTGCCAGCAGTTCACCCGTGGGGGGGAACACCTACGAGCAGTACTTC. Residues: CASSSPVGGNTYEQYF.

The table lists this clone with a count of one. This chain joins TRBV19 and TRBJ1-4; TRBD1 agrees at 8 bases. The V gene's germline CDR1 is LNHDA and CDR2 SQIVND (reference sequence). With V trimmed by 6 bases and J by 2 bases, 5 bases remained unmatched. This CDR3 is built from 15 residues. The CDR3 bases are TGTGCCAGTAGATCAGGGGGCGCGACTAATGAAAAACTGTTTTTT. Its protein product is CASRSGGATNEKLFF.

CDR3 sequence: CATSSPVSSPLHF. CDR3 nucleotides: TGTGCCACCAGCAGCCCCGTGTCTTCACCCCTCCACTTT. The V call is TRBV15, the J call TRBJ1-6; D not resolved. This CDR3 contains 13 residues. Germline loops: CDR1 LNHNV, CDR2 YYDKDF (reference sequence). V was clipped by 3 bases and J by 9 bases, with 9 bases between them.

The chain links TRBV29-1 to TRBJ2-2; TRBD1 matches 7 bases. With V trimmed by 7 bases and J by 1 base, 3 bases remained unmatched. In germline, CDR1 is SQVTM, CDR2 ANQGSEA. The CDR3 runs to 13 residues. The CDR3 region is CSAGTVNTGELFF. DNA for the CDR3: TGCAGCGCCGGGACAGTGAACACCGGGGAGCTGTTTTTT.

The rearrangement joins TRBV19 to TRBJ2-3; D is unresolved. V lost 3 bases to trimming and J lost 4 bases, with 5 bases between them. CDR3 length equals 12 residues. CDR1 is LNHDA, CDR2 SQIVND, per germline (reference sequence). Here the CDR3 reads CASSIRADTQYF. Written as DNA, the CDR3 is TGTGCCAGTAGTATCCGGGCAGATACGCAGTATTTT. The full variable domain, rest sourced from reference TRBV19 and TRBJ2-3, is DGGITQSPKYLFRKEGQNVTLSCEQNLNHDAMYWYRQDPGQGLRLIYYSQIVNDFQKGDIAEGYSVSREKKESFPLTVTSAQKNPTAFYLCASSIRADTQYFGPGTRLTVL.

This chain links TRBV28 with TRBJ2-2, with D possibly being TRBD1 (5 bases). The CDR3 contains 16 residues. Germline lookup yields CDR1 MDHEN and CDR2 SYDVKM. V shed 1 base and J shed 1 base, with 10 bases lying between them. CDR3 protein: CASSLYLGQNTGELFF. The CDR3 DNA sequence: TGTGCCAGCAGTTTATACCTCGGACAGAACACCGGGGAGCTGTTTTTT.